A single sample is the source of the 31 T cell receptor beta chains below, sequenced in a study of T-cell memory formation after mild COVID-19. TCRdb re-analysed the 5' RACE reads in MiXCR, keeping a single row per CDR3 protein. The sample lists over 300,000 distinct CDR3 sequences, more than 20% occurring once. The source material was PBMCs or a T cell subset sorted from them (not recorded which). The receptor source for this set is a man aged 18 to 30 who had mild COVID-19 (a few samples of this study predate the infection). Cell type and time point are not known.

The rearrangement joins TRBV20-1 to TRBJ2-5; either TRBD1 or TRBD2 may fit D (5 bases each). Germline V gene data show CDR1 as DFQATT and CDR2 as SNEGSKA (reference sequence). V was clipped by 6 bases and J by 2 bases, with 13 bases between them. This CDR3 has 13 amino acids. The CDR3 here is CSARAGGQETQYF. In DNA, the CDR3 is TGCAGTGCACGAGCTGGGGGACAAGAGACCCAGTACTTC.

This clonotype was found a few times. The chain carries TRBV10-3 and TRBJ2-7, with 8 bases lining up with TRBD1. Germline V gene lookup returns CDR1 ENHRY and CDR2 SYGVKD. The trim removed 2 bases at V and 4 bases at J, leaving 4 bases unmatched. CDR3 length equals 14 residues. CDR3 sequence reads: CAISERGQGYEQYV. The CDR3 bases are TGTGCCATCAGTGAGCGAGGACAGGGATACGAGCAGTACGTC.

This clonotype was counted a few times. This sequence joins TRBV12-3 or TRBV12-4 and TRBJ2-3; D is perhaps TRBD2 (5 bases). V lost 3 bases, J lost 6 bases, and 13 bases lay in between. This CDR3 is built from 14 residues. CDR3 nucleotides: TGTGCCAGCAGTTTGACTACCGCTGGGGATACGCAGTATTTT. It is translated as CASSLTTAGDTQYF.

This clonotype was seen only a few times. The chain uses TRBV5-1 and TRBJ2-1; no reliable D call. This CDR3 contains 14 residues. Deletions cut 0 bases from V and 7 bases from J, with 11 bases between. CDR1 is SGHRS and CDR2 is YFSETQ in the germline V gene. The CDR3 spells CASSLERPVNEQFF. The CDR3 DNA reads TGCGCCAGCAGCTTGGAGAGACCAGTTAATGAGCAGTTCTTC.

This clonotype was seen more than once but under ten times. This chain uses TRBV7-9 with TRBJ1-1, with D possibly being TRBD1 (5 bases). CDR1 and CDR2 from the germline V gene are SEHNR and FQNEAQ (reference sequence). V lost 5 bases and J lost 9, with 10 bases in between. This CDR3 region has 11 residues. The CDR3 sequence: CASSQDRKAFF. As DNA, the CDR3 is TGTGCCAGCAGCCAAGACAGAAAAGCTTTCTTT.

This clonotype was counted only a few times. J is TRBJ2-7 and V is TRBV6-5, with D maybe TRBD1 (6 bases). Germline lookup yields CDR1 MNHEY and CDR2 SVGAGI. The CDR3 length is 13 residues. Trimming removed 6 bases from V and 6 bases from J, with 15 bases in between. The CDR3 region is CASRYTGTSEQYF. As DNA, the CDR3 is TGTGCCAGCAGGTACACCGGGACATCCGAGCAGTACTTC.

V usage is TRBV7-9 and J usage is TRBJ1-2; D might be TRBD1 (5 bases). The CDR3 is 15 residues long. Trimming stripped 1 base from V and 7 bases from J, with 16 bases between. The V gene's germline CDR1 is SEHNR and CDR2 FQNEAQ (reference sequence). The CDR3 sequence: CASSLVPHAGGGYTF. CDR3 sequence (DNA): TGTGCCAGCAGCTTAGTCCCTCACGCGGGGGGTGGCTACACCTTC.

This clonotype was recorded a few times. This chain connects TRBV29-1 to TRBJ1-3, with 9 positions matching TRBD1. Losses at the gene ends were 4 bases for V and 2 bases for J; bases not matched to a gene: 3. The CDR3 has 14 amino acids. Germline-derived CDR1 and CDR2 are SQVTM and ANQGSEA. The CDR3 loop reads CSVVGQGTGNTIYF. The CDR3, as DNA: TGCAGCGTTGTAGGACAGGGGACTGGAAACACCATATATTTT.

The chain recombines TRBV28 with TRBJ1-5, with 11 bases that match TRBD1. This CDR3 spans 17 amino acids. Per the germline V gene, CDR1 is MDHEN and CDR2 is SYDVKM. Losses at the gene ends were 6 bases for V and 2 bases for J; bases not matched to a gene: 9. The CDR3 DNA sequence: TGTGCCAGCAGCCCCCGAGGGACAGGGGGTCGCAATCAGCCCCAGCATTTT. It yields the protein CASSPRGTGGRNQPQHF.

This clonotype was observed a handful of times. The gene calls are TRBV29-1 and TRBJ2-6, with D hard to call. There are 14 residues in the CDR3. The germline gives CDR1 SQVTM, CDR2 ANQGSEA. Trimming left V 7 bases short and J 0 bases short, with 10 bases between. The DNA for the CDR3 is TGCAGCGCCGTGTTCGGCTCTGGGGCCAACGTCCTGACTTTC. Translating it yields CSAVFGSGANVLTF.

The chain carries TRBV2 and TRBJ2-1; TRBD1 agrees at 8 bases. Germline V gives CDR1 SNHLY, CDR2 FYNNEI. Trimming removed 4 bases from V and 4 bases from J; junction bases left unmatched: 6. The CDR3 runs to 15 residues. This CDR3 is CASSVDRALYNEQFF. DNA of the CDR3: TGTGCCAGCAGTGTGGACAGGGCGCTTTACAATGAGCAGTTCTTC.

V is TRBV28 and J is TRBJ2-7; 8 nucleotides align to TRBD1. CDR3 length: 15 residues. Trimming took 7 bases from V and 4 from J; bases not matched to a gene: 12. Germline CDR1 reads MDHEN; CDR2 reads SYDVKM. CDR3 protein: CASTTGGTGQYEQYF. CDR3 sequence (DNA): TGTGCCAGCACCACCGGCGGGACAGGACAATACGAGCAGTACTTC. Full variable domain (missing parts from reference TRBV28 and TRBJ2-7): DVKVTQSSRYLVKRTGEKVFLECVQDMDHENMFWYRQDPGLGLRLIYFSYDVKMKEKGDIPEGYSVSREKKERFSLILESASTNQTSMYLCASTTGGTGQYEQYFGPGTRLTVT.

The J gene is TRBJ2-1, the V gene TRBV9; tentatively, D is TRBD1 (5 bases). The V gene lost 1 base and the J gene lost 7 bases, with 9 bases spanning the gap. The length of the CDR3 is 13 residues. CDR1 is SGDLS, CDR2 YYNGEE, per germline. The DNA for the CDR3 is TGTGCCAGCAGCGTACGGCCAGGGAATGAGCAGTTCTTC. As protein: CASSVRPGNEQFF.

The chain is built from TRBV9 and TRBJ2-1; a weak D match, TRBD1 (6 bases). The CDR3 is made up of 15 amino acids. In germline, CDR1 is SGDLS, CDR2 YYNGEE. V was pared by 0 bases and J by 2 bases, with 9 bases between. The DNA of the CDR3 is TGTGCCAGCAGCGTAGCACAGGGTACCTACAATGAGCAGTTCTTC. Its translation: CASSVAQGTYNEQFF. The whole variable domain, remainder taken from reference TRBV9 and TRBJ2-1, is DSGVTQTPKHLITATGQRVTLRCSPRSGDLSVYWYQQSLDQGLQFLIQYYNGEERAKGNILERFSAQQFPDLHSELNLSSLELGDSALYFCASSVAQGTYNEQFFGPGTRLTVL.

This clonotype was counted a few times. The V and J genes are TRBV24-1 and TRBJ2-3, with 7 bases lining up with TRBD1. The CDR3 is 15 residues long. CDR1 and CDR2 (germline): KGHDR, SFDVKD. V gave up 4 bases and J gave up 1 base; unmatched junction bases: 4. The CDR3 loop is CATSDPDRRTDTQYF. Written as DNA, the CDR3 is TGTGCCACCAGTGACCCGGACAGGCGCACAGATACGCAGTATTTT.

The V gene is TRBV10-3, the J gene TRBJ2-7, with no clear D. CDR1 and CDR2 from the germline V gene are ENHRY and SYGVKD. The V gene lost 0 bases and the J gene lost 7 bases, with 10 bases spanning the gap. This CDR3 comprises 13 residues. The CDR3 here is CAISESIGWEQYV. CDR3 in DNA: TGTGCCATCAGTGAGTCGATAGGTTGGGAGCAGTACGTC.

In its sample, this clonotype was seen a few times. The gene calls are TRBV12-3 or TRBV12-4 and TRBJ1-5; D is undetermined. V was clipped by 5 bases and J by 3 bases, with 11 bases between them. CDR3 length: 14 residues. The CDR3 region is CASSPSGNNQPQHF. The CDR3 nucleotides are TGTGCCAGCAGTCCGTCTGGGAACAATCAGCCCCAGCATTTT.

This chain joins TRBV7-2 and TRBJ2-7; weak D call: TRBD1 (6 bases). The CDR3 consists of 13 residues. Between the trimmed V and J ends, which lost 5 bases and 3 bases, there was a span of 11 bases. Germline CDR1 is SGHTA and CDR2 is FQGNSA. CDR3 amino acids: CASSEGVSYEQYF. The CDR3 DNA follows: TGTGCCAGCAGCGAGGGGGTTAGCTACGAGCAGTACTTC.

This clonotype was picked up a small number of times. The J gene is TRBJ2-6, the V gene TRBV7-6, with D unclear. Trimming pared 5 bases from V and 2 bases from J, leaving 13 bases between. CDR1 SGHVS and CDR2 FNYEAQ come from the germline V gene. The CDR3 is made up of 16 amino acids. The CDR3 sequence: CASSDLGRTGANVLTF. The CDR3 nucleotides are TGTGCCAGCAGCGATCTGGGCCGAACTGGGGCCAACGTCCTGACTTTC.

This clonotype came up a few times. CDR3: CASSLLHNEQFF. The CDR3 DNA reads TGTGCCAGCAGTTTATTACACAATGAGCAGTTCTTC. The V and J genes are TRBV28 and TRBJ2-1; D ambiguous. The V and J ends lost 1 base and 5 bases respectively, with 3 bases between them. This CDR3 is 12 amino acids long. Germline CDR1 MDHEN, CDR2 SYDVKM. Supplemented by reference TRBV28 and TRBJ2-1, the full variable domain reads DVKVTQSSRYLVKRTGEKVFLECVQDMDHENMFWYRQDPGLGLRLIYFSYDVKMKEKGDIPEGYSVSREKKERFSLILESASTNQTSMYLCASSLLHNEQFFGPGTRLTVL.

This clonotype was counted between two and nine times. The rearrangement uses TRBV18 and TRBJ1-6, with a possible D match to TRBD1 (6 bases). CDR3 size: 17 residues. V was pared by 4 bases and J by 6 bases, with 19 bases between. Germline loops: CDR1 KGHSH, CDR2 LQKENI. CDR3 region: CASSRLTGGRSNSPLHF. CDR3 DNA: TGTGCCAGCTCACGTCTGACAGGTGGACGTAGTAATTCACCCCTCCACTTT.

The gene calls are TRBV6-2 or TRBV6-3 and TRBJ2-3, with D perhaps matching TRBD1 (6 bases). The V end was cut by 5 bases, the J end by 0 bases, with 9 bases between. The CDR3 consists of 14 residues. CDR1 is MNHEY and CDR2 is SVGEGT in the germline V gene. For the CDR3, the DNA is TGTGCCAGCAGTGAAGGACAGAGCACAGATACGCAGTATTTT. This sequence encodes CASSEGQSTDTQYF.

This clonotype was detected a few times. V usage is TRBV15 and J usage is TRBJ2-3, with D unresolved. Per germline, CDR1 LNHNV and CDR2 YYDKDF (reference sequence). CDR3 length equals 14 residues. The germline V and J ends were trimmed by 1 base and 6 bases, with 11 bases remaining between them. CDR3 region: CATSRGNGLDTQYF. For the CDR3, the DNA is TGTGCCACCAGCAGAGGGAACGGGCTGGATACGCAGTATTTT.

In nucleotides, the CDR3 is TGTGCCAGCAGCTTAGAAGGGAACGTCAATTCACCCCTCCACTTT. It encodes CASSLEGNVNSPLHF. V gene TRBV7-2 combines with J gene TRBJ1-6; D unresolved. CDR1 and CDR2 (germline): SGHTA, FQGNSA. This CDR3 is built from 15 residues. V lost 1 base and J 7 bases, leaving 11 bases between the germline ends.

The V gene is TRBV6-4, the J gene TRBJ2-2, with 9 bases fitting TRBD1. This CDR3 is built from 15 residues. CDR1 and CDR2 from the germline V gene are MRHNA and SNTAGT. Trimming cost V 5 bases and J 7 bases; bases outside gene matches: 8. DNA for the CDR3: TGTGCCAGCAGTACCGGGACAGGGTCGGACGGGGAGCTGTTTTTT. Translation: CASSTGTGSDGELFF.

There are a few counts of this clonotype. This sequence joins TRBV20-1 and TRBJ1-5; the D is unclear. The CDR3 runs to 13 residues. The V and J ends lost 5 bases and 3 bases respectively, with 11 bases between them. Germline V gene data show CDR1 as DFQATT and CDR2 as SNEGSKA (reference sequence). In DNA form, the CDR3 reads TGCAGTGCTTCCGGGTCCTTCAATCAGCCCCAGCATTTT. Its translation is CSASGSFNQPQHF.

V and J are TRBV20-1 and TRBJ1-2; no definite D call. Per the germline V gene, CDR1 is DFQATT and CDR2 is SNEGSKA (reference sequence). The CDR3 consists of 15 residues. CDR3 sequence: CRSGPADAMNYGYTF. The DNA for the CDR3 is TGCAGGAGTGGCCCAGCTGATGCGATGAACTATGGCTACACCTTC.

This clonotype has a handful of counts. The chain couples TRBV27 to TRBJ2-3, with TRBD2 identical over 8 bases. Germline CDR1 is MNHEY and CDR2 is SMNVEV (reference sequence). The CDR3 is 17 amino acids. V was pared by 4 bases and J by 4 bases, with 13 bases of the junction left unmatched. This chain's CDR3 is CASSSFGGAEFSDTQYF. The CDR3 region has the DNA TGTGCCAGCAGTTCATTCGGGGGGGCAGAGTTTTCAGATACGCAGTATTTT.

The chain uses TRBV7-9 and TRBJ2-1, with D possibly TRBD2 on 5 matching bases. V dropped 6 bases and J dropped 13 bases, with 19 bases sitting between them. The germline V gene has CDR1 SEHNR and CDR2 FQNEAQ (reference sequence). There are 13 residues in the CDR3. CDR3 protein: CASRNNRVREQFF. CDR3 DNA sequence: TGTGCCAGCAGAAACAATAGGGTGAGGGAACAGTTCTTC.

This clonotype occurred a few times. The chain couples TRBV7-2 to TRBJ1-3; D not resolved. V gave up 6 bases and J gave up 4 bases, with 13 bases separating them. Germline CDR1 is SGHTA and CDR2 is FQGNSA. The CDR3 has 14 residues. The CDR3 bases are TGTGCCAGCAGTCCCCTAGAACCCGGAAACACCATATATTTT. This codes for CASSPLEPGNTIYF.

This clonotype was seen more than once but under ten times. The chain is built from TRBV7-3 and TRBJ2-2; TRBD2 matches at 7 bases. Germline V gene data show CDR1 as SGHTA and CDR2 as FQGTGA. The V gene end was trimmed by 4 bases and the J gene end by 2 bases; junction bases not matched to a gene: 13. The length of the CDR3 is 18 residues. CDR3 sequence (DNA): TGTGCCAGCAGCTCAGGACTAGGGAAAGGAAGAAACACCGGGGAGCTGTTTTTT. Protein: CASSSGLGKGRNTGELFF.